This TCR beta chain comes out of a study of T cell responses to AZD1222 COVID-19 vaccine. Study outcomes and limitations: The study found vaccine-associated CD4 TCRs spanning spike, dominant at 160-218 and 743-854. The breadth and depth of Spike-specific TCRs increased once two AZD1222 doses had been given. A mostly white British donor set with more females was recruited, and clonal diversity was possibly underestimated. Seropositive at baseline were only a handful of AZD1222 recipients.

For this clone: Its antigen is still unknown.

CDR1 and CDR2 from the germline V gene are SNHLY and FYNNEI. V was pared by 6 bases and J by 0 bases, with 6 bases of the junction left unmatched. The CDR3 is made up of 15 amino acids. The data were produced by immunoSEQ multiplex PCR, yet TCRdb's version contains in-frame clones alone and is incomplete. The sample includes about 110,000 clones, about 94% seen only once; the top ten take 2.9%. The chain links TRBV2 to TRBJ2-3, with 7 bases identical to TRBD1. The TCR was taken from an adult who received the AZD1222 COVID-19 vaccine. This material consisted of peripheral blood, taken 28 days after the second AZD1222 dose. CDR3 amino acids: CASSTGQSSTDTQYF. The CDR3 DNA reads TGTGCCAGCAGCACGGGACAGTCTAGCACAGATACGCAGTATTTT.